The 23 T cell receptor beta chains below come from one sample, sequenced in a study of stem cell transplantation in POMP-related autoinflammatory disease (dated by TCRdb to about 2021). To prepare the library, the immunoSEQ multiplex PCR assay was applied. TCRdb's version of the immuneACCESS table is confined to in-frame rearrangements and falls short of the full clone set. An unresolved V gene accounts for under half of the shortfall where checked; the remainder is of unknown origin. The sample table records about 26,000 clones; approximately 78% of these occur just once. The top ten clones comprise about 2.3% of the sample. The time point label here, explained by the study, means: before hematopoietic stem cell transplant. The sequencing here drew on CD4+ T cells from PBMCs, taken before stem cell transplantation. The receptors derive from a human donor with POMP-related autoinflammation and immune dysregulation (PRAID).

The chain has TRBV6-5 and TRBJ1-5; weak D call: TRBD1 (5 bases). From germline, CDR1 is MNHEY and CDR2 SVGAGI. V shed 2 bases and J shed 2 bases, with 10 bases lying between them. The CDR3 contains 15 residues. The CDR3 region is CASSYGGSGNQPQHF. CDR3 sequence (DNA): TGTGCCAGCAGTTACGGGGGATCGGGCAATCAGCCCCAGCATTTT.

V and J are TRBV2 and TRBJ1-5; D gene ambiguous. The CDR3 is 15 amino acids. Germline-derived CDR1 and CDR2 are SNHLY and FYNNEI. The ends were cut back, 1 base at V and 0 bases at J, with 7 bases in the middle. CDR3 amino acids: CASSEDSSSNQPQHF. For the CDR3, the DNA is TGTGCCAGCAGTGAAGACAGTTCTAGCAATCAGCCCCAGCATTTT. Variable domain in full (rest from reference TRBV2 and TRBJ1-5): EPEVTQTPSHQVTQMGQEVILRCVPISNHLYFYWYRQILGQKVEFLVSFYNNEISEKSEIFDDQFSVERPDGSNFTLKIRSTKLEDSAMYFCASSEDSSSNQPQHFGDGTRLSIL.

The rearrangement joins TRBV4-2 to TRBJ2-6, with 10 bases fitting TRBD1. The CDR3 sequence is 18 residues long. CDR1 is LGHNA, CDR2 YNFKEQ, per germline. The junction had 4 bases not matched to a gene; V was cut back by 2 bases and J by 0 bases. This chain's CDR3 is CASSQPTGGFSGANVLTF. In DNA, the CDR3 is TGTGCCAGCAGCCAACCGACAGGGGGCTTCTCTGGGGCCAACGTCCTGACTTTC.

V is TRBV2 and J is TRBJ2-2; possibly TRBD2 for D (5 bases). Trimming removed 8 bases at V and 7 bases at J, with 8 bases between. Germline loops: CDR1 SNHLY, CDR2 FYNNEI. The CDR3 runs 11 residues. CDR3 residues: CASRGYGELFF. CDR3 in DNA: TGTGCCAGCCGGGGATACGGGGAGCTGTTTTTT.

V and J are TRBV2 and TRBJ2-1; a possible D gene is TRBD2 (6 bases). The CDR3 is made up of 13 amino acids. Germline CDR1 and CDR2: SNHLY and FYNNEI. Between the trimmed V and J ends, which lost 6 bases and 6 bases, there was a span of 12 bases. As DNA, the CDR3 is TGTGCCAGCAGGGTTTCCGGGGGCAATGAGCAGTTCTTC. It specifies CASRVSGGNEQFF.

The rearrangement uses TRBV5-4 and TRBJ2-1; D not resolved. Germline CDR1 and CDR2: SGHNT and YYREEE (reference sequence). Trimming cost V 4 bases and J 3 bases, with 11 bases left between them. This CDR3 is built from 14 residues. DNA of the CDR3: TGTGCCAGCAGCCCCGCGGAAAACTACAATGAGCAGTTCTTC. Translating gives CASSPAENYNEQFF.

A few counts support this clone. This chain joins TRBV4-1 and TRBJ2-7; a possible D gene is TRBD2 (5 bases). Trimming took off 1 base at V and 2 bases at J, with 9 bases between the two ends. The length of the CDR3 is 14 residues. Germline V gene data show CDR1 as MGHRA and CDR2 as YSYEKL. The CDR3 DNA sequence: TGCGCCAGCAGCCAAGGACGGGGTCCCTACGAGCAGTACTTC. Its protein is CASSQGRGPYEQYF.

The genes are TRBV19 and TRBJ1-3, with a possible D match to TRBD1 (6 bases). Between the trimmed V and J ends, which lost 2 bases and 4 bases, there was a span of 21 bases. Germline CDR1 LNHDA, CDR2 SQIVND (reference sequence). The CDR3 sequence is 18 residues long. The CDR3 DNA reads TGTGCCAGTAGTATATTACAGGGCGCTTTTCTTCTAGGAAACACCATATATTTT. Translated, it gives CASSILQGAFLLGNTIYF.

The gene calls are TRBV13 and TRBJ2-3, with 11 bases matching TRBD2. The CDR3 contains 16 residues. Germline-derived CDR1 and CDR2 are PRHDT and FYEKMQ (reference sequence). Unmatched junction bases numbered 5, after V lost 4 bases and J lost 2 bases. The CDR3 region has the DNA TGTGCCAGCAGCTCCCGGGGACTAGCGGACACAGATACGCAGTATTTT. Protein: CASSSRGLADTDTQYF.

The genes are TRBV4-2 and TRBJ1-5; D not resolved. The V gene's germline CDR1 is LGHNA and CDR2 YNFKEQ. The CDR3 contains 13 residues. With 0 bases removed from V and 6 bases from J, the gap between germline ends came to 6 bases. CDR3 sequence (DNA): TGTGCCAGCAGCCAAGATATGGGTCAGCCCCAGCATTTT. Translated: CASSQDMGQPQHF.

V is TRBV6-1 and J is TRBJ2-3; 7 nucleotides align to TRBD2. From germline, CDR1 is MNHNS and CDR2 SASEGT. The J segment lost 8 bases and the V segment lost 5 bases, leaving 13 bases of the junction unmatched. The CDR3 loop spans 15 amino acids. The CDR3 loop reads CASSKERGPAGTQYF. The CDR3 nucleotides are TGTGCCAGCAGTAAGGAGCGGGGTCCTGCGGGTACGCAGTATTTT.

The chain is built from TRBV2 and TRBJ2-5, with a possible D match to TRBD1 (6 bases). Trimming took 3 bases from V and 5 from J, leaving 13 bases between them. The CDR3 consists of 14 residues. Germline V lookup: CDR1 SNHLY, CDR2 FYNNEI. This CDR3 reads CASSDVGARETQYF. The CDR3, as DNA: TGTGCCAGCAGTGATGTGGGGGCGAGGGAGACCCAGTACTTC.

The rearrangement uses TRBV30 and TRBJ1-1, with no clear D. CDR1 and CDR2 (germline): GTSNPN, SVGIG (reference sequence). V dropped 1 base and J dropped 0 bases, with 9 bases sitting between them. The length of the CDR3 is 14 residues. Written as DNA, the CDR3 is TGTGCCTGGAGTGGAGCAGTAATGAACACTGAAGCTTTCTTT. It codes for CAWSGAVMNTEAFF. The full variable domain, with the rest looked up from reference TRBV30 and TRBJ1-1, is SQTIHQWPATLVQPVGSPLSLECTVEGTSNPNLYWYRQAAGRGLQLLFYSVGIGQISSEVPQNLSASRPQDRQFILSSKKLLLSDSGFYLCAWSGAVMNTEAFFGQGTRLTVV.

The chain couples TRBV14 to TRBJ2-1; 8 bases match TRBD2. The germline V gene encodes CDR1 SGHDN and CDR2 FVKESK. Germline trimming cut 4 bases from V and 11 bases from J; bases unmatched to any gene: 16. CDR3 size: 16 residues. The CDR3 is CASSRNLAGPRVKQFF. The CDR3 nucleotides are TGTGCCAGCAGCCGGAACCTAGCGGGCCCCCGGGTGAAGCAGTTCTTC. Variable domain in full (rest from reference TRBV14 and TRBJ2-1): EAGVTQFPSHSVIEKGQTVTLRCDPISGHDNLYWYRRVMGKEIKFLLHFVKESKQDESGMPNNRFLAERTGGTYSTLKVQPAELEDSGVYFCASSRNLAGPRVKQFFGPGTRLTVL.

This chain links TRBV5-5 with TRBJ2-3; 10 bases match TRBD1. Germline CDR1 SGHKS, CDR2 YYEKEE (reference sequence). V gave up 4 bases and J gave up 1 base; unmatched junction bases: 9. This CDR3 spans 17 amino acids. CDR3 in amino acids: CASSTGTGAWGTDTQYF. CDR3 in DNA: TGTGCCAGCAGCACCGGGACAGGGGCCTGGGGCACAGATACGCAGTATTTT.

The J gene is TRBJ1-3, the V gene TRBV5-8; perhaps TRBD1 as D (5 bases). Germline V CDR1 and CDR2: SGHTS, YDEGEE. V gave up 0 bases and J gave up 0 bases, with 10 bases separating them. This CDR3 spans 16 amino acids. The CDR3 DNA follows: TGTGCCAGCAGCTTGGGGGGGGATTCCTCTGGAAACACCATATATTTT. Its protein is CASSLGGDSSGNTIYF.

This rearrangement joins TRBV10-2 to TRBJ2-5, with D perhaps matching TRBD2 (7 bases). This CDR3 has 14 amino acids. V lost 8 bases and J lost 2, with 15 bases in between. Germline loops: CDR1 WSHSY, CDR2 SAAADI. The CDR3 DNA sequence: TGCGCCAGCGGAGTGGCGGGGGCTCAAGAGACCCAGTACTTC. Protein product: CASGVAGAQETQYF.

The chain carries TRBV10-3 and TRBJ2-5, with TRBD2 identical over 12 bases. V dropped 10 bases and J dropped 5; count of bases not matched to a gene: 14. CDR3 size: 16 residues. Germline CDR1 is ENHRY and CDR2 is SYGVKD. CDR3 DNA sequence: TGTGCCACCAGGACTAGCGGGGTTTCGGCTGGCGAGACCCAGTACTTC. Translation: CATRTSGVSAGETQYF.

The CDR3 DNA reads as TGTGCCAGCAGTCACAGGGGAGGGAACTATGGCTACACCTTC. Protein sequence: CASSHRGGNYGYTF. The rearrangement uses TRBV6-5 and TRBJ1-2; 7 positions match TRBD1. Germline CDR1 is MNHEY and CDR2 is SVGAGI. Trimming took 5 bases from V and 2 from J; bases not matched to a gene: 5. This CDR3 has 14 residues.

The rearrangement links TRBV6-1 to TRBJ2-7; 9 bases align to TRBD1. This CDR3 comprises 13 residues. V was clipped by 6 bases and J by 1 base; unmatched bases: 1. CDR1 and CDR2 (germline): MNHNS, SASEGT. In DNA form, the CDR3 reads TGTGCCAGCAGGACAGGGGGTTCCTACGAGCAGTACTTC. Its protein product is CASRTGGSYEQYF.

This chain connects TRBV28 to TRBJ2-7; 12 bases map to TRBD2. The CDR3 has 18 residues. Trimming at V came to 3 bases and at J to 0 bases, leaving 9 bases not matched to a gene. Germline values: CDR1 MDHEN, CDR2 SYDVKM. The CDR3 is CASSFSTSGRFSSYEQYF. The CDR3 DNA sequence: TGTGCCAGCAGTTTCTCGACTAGCGGGAGATTTTCCTCCTACGAGCAGTACTTC.

The genes are TRBV5-1 and TRBJ2-1; D assignment may be TRBD1 or TRBD2 (5 bases each). The germline gives CDR1 SGHRS, CDR2 YFSETQ. Trimming pared 7 bases from V and 14 bases from J, leaving 22 bases between. CDR3 length: 13 residues. The CDR3 region is CASRVLGPSHEFF. The DNA for the CDR3 is TGCGCCAGCCGCGTGTTGGGACCGAGCCACGAGTTCTTC.

The chain couples TRBV7-9 to TRBJ2-3; a weak D match, TRBD2 (5 bases). Trimming pared 5 bases from V and 3 bases from J, leaving 15 bases between. The CDR3 is 15 residues long. Per the germline V gene, CDR1 is SEHNR and CDR2 is FQNEAQ (reference sequence). Here the CDR3 DNA reads TGTGCCAGCAGCCCACCGGGAATGATAACAGATACGCAGTATTTT. Translating gives CASSPPGMITDTQYF.